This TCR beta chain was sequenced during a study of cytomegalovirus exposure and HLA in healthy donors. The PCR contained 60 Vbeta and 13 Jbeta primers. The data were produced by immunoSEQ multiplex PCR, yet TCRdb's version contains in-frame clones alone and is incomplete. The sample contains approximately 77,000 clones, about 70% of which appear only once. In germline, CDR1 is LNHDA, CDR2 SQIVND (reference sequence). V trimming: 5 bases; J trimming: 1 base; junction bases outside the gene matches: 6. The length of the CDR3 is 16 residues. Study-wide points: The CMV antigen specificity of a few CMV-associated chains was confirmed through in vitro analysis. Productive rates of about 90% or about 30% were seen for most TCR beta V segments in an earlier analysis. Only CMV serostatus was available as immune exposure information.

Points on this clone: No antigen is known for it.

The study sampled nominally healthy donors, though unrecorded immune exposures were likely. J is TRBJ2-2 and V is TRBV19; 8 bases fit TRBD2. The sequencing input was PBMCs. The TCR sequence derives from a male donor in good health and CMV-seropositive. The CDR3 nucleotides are TGTGCCAGTAGTTCCCGGGGGACTAGGAACACCGGGGAGCTGTTTTTT. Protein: CASSSRGTRNTGELFF.